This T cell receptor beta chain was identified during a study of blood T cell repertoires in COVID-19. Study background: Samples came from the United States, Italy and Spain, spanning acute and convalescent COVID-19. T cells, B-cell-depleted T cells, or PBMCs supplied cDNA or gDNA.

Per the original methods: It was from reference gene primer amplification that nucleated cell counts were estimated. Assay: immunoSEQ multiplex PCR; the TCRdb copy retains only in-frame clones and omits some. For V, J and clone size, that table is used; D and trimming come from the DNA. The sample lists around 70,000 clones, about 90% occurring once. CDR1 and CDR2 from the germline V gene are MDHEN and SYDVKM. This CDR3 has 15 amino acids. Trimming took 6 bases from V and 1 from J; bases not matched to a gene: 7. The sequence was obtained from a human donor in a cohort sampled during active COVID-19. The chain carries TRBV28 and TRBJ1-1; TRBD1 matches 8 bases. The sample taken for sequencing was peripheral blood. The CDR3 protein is CASRIRDRRNTEAFF. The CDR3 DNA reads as TGTGCCAGCAGGATTAGGGACAGGCGGAACACTGAAGCTTTCTTT.